The 25 T cell receptor beta chains below were found in one sample sequenced in a study of T cell changes during pregnancy in multiple sclerosis. Profiled with immunoSEQ multiplex PCR; TCRdb holds only in-frame clones, not every one. The data show around 72,000 clones, with approximately 92% seen just once and approximately 2.1% held by the top ten. This specimen consisted of peripheral blood, obtained in the second trimester of pregnancy. The source is a female donor in good health, enrolled as a control in a pregnancy study.

The chain uses TRBV11-3 and TRBJ2-7; TRBD1 might be the D (6 bases). Deletions cut 5 bases from V and 3 bases from J, with 11 bases between. The CDR3 is made up of 13 amino acids. Germline V gene sequence: CDR1 SGHNT, CDR2 YENEEA. The chain's CDR3 is CASSQGQHYEQYF. CDR3 nucleotide sequence: TGTGCCAGCAGCCAGGGACAACACTACGAGCAGTACTTC.

The chain recombines TRBV4-3 with TRBJ1-1; TRBD1 agrees at 8 bases. Trimming at V came to 1 base and at J to 2 bases, leaving 6 bases not matched to a gene. CDR1 and CDR2 (germline): LGHNA, YSLEER. The CDR3 sequence is 16 residues long. The CDR3 nucleotides read TGCGCCAGCAGCCAAGTCCAGGACAGGGTAAACACTGAAGCTTTCTTT. It specifies CASSQVQDRVNTEAFF.

This sequence joins TRBV4-1 and TRBJ1-2; a weak D match, TRBD1 (5 bases). There are 16 residues in the CDR3. Trimming cost V 1 base and J 2 bases, with 14 bases left between them. Germline values: CDR1 MGHRA, CDR2 YSYEKL. Here the CDR3 DNA reads TGCGCCAGCAGCCAAGTTCCCACAGGAGTCAACTATGGCTACACCTTC. Its protein product is CASSQVPTGVNYGYTF.

The chain is built from TRBV28 and TRBJ1-2, with D perhaps TRBD1 (5 bases). Germline CDR1 is MDHEN and CDR2 is SYDVKM. This CDR3 comprises 13 residues. V was pared by 7 bases and J by 7 bases, with 16 bases between. The CDR3 loop reads CASTPRGGFGYTF. The CDR3 DNA reads TGTGCCAGCACCCCTCGGGGGGGATTTGGCTACACCTTC.

The V call is TRBV9, the J call TRBJ1-2; weak D call: TRBD1 (5 bases). The CDR3 extends over 12 amino acids. V lost 3 bases and J lost 6, with 9 bases in between. From germline, CDR1 is SGDLS and CDR2 YYNGEE. The CDR3, as DNA: TGTGCCAGCAGCGACGTAGGGGATGGCTACACCTTC. This sequence encodes CASSDVGDGYTF.

V gene TRBV6-1 combines with J gene TRBJ1-3; 8 nucleotides line up with TRBD1. The CDR3 runs 16 residues. Germline V gene data show CDR1 as MNHNS and CDR2 as SASEGT. The ends lost 2 bases at V and 1 base at J; junction bases unmatched: 4. The CDR3 nucleotides are TGTGCCAGCAGTGAAAGGTGGACAGGGTCTGGAAACACCATATATTTT. Residues: CASSERWTGSGNTIYF.

This CDR3 reads CASRSGYNEQFF. The DNA of the CDR3 is TGTGCCAGCAGATCAGGTTACAATGAGCAGTTCTTC. The chain recombines TRBV27 with TRBJ2-1; D ambiguous. Germline V gene sequence: CDR1 MNHEY, CDR2 SMNVEV (reference sequence). The V and J ends lost 6 bases and 4 bases respectively, with 7 bases between them. CDR3 length: 12 residues.

The chain employs TRBV6-5 and TRBJ1-1; D may be TRBD1 (6 bases). The CDR3 contains 13 residues. Trimming removed 6 bases from V and 5 bases from J, with 13 bases in between. Germline-derived CDR1 and CDR2 are MNHEY and SVGAGI. The CDR3 DNA follows: TGTGCCAGCAGCCTACAGGGATGGACTGAAGCTTTCTTT. Its protein product is CASSLQGWTEAFF.

This clone was counted between two and nine times. The rearrangement uses TRBV9 and TRBJ1-1; 7 bases align to TRBD1. This CDR3 contains 15 residues. The germline V gene encodes CDR1 SGDLS and CDR2 YYNGEE. After removal of 4 bases from V and 0 bases from J, the junction contained 6 bases not matched to a gene. The CDR3 region has the DNA TGTGCCAGCAGCTCCCGGACAGGAATGAACACTGAAGCTTTCTTT. It is translated as CASSSRTGMNTEAFF.

The chain carries TRBV29-1 and TRBJ1-4; D is uncertain. The V end lost 4 bases, the J end lost 0 bases, and 6 bases lay between the germline ends. Per the germline V gene, CDR1 is SQVTM and CDR2 is ANQGSEA. CDR3 size: 13 residues. The CDR3 DNA follows: TGCAGCGTTGCTAGCTCAACTAATGAAAAACTGTTTTTT. Protein: CSVASSTNEKLFF.

CDR3 in amino acids: CASSLAQNYGYTF. Here the CDR3 DNA reads TGTGCCAGCAGCCTGGCCCAGAACTATGGCTACACCTTC. This chain uses TRBV7-3 with TRBJ1-2; D gene ambiguous. CDR3 length: 13 residues. Trimming stripped 5 bases from V and 2 bases from J, with 9 bases between. From germline, CDR1 is SGHTA and CDR2 FQGTGA.

J is TRBJ2-7 and V is TRBV13; TRBD1 matches 9 bases. The V gene's germline CDR1 is PRHDT and CDR2 FYEKMQ (reference sequence). Trimming took 5 bases from V and 2 from J; bases not matched to a gene: 4. The CDR3 covers 14 residues. The CDR3 nucleotides are TGTGCCAGCAGCCTGGGACAGGGAGCCTACGAGCAGTACTTC. Translating gives CASSLGQGAYEQYF. Drawing the rest from reference TRBV13 and TRBJ2-7, the complete variable domain is AAGVIQSPRHLIKEKRETATLKCYPIPRHDTVYWYQQGPGQDPQFLISFYEKMQSDKGSIPDRFSAQQFSDYHSELNMSSLELGDSALYFCASSLGQGAYEQYFGPGTRLTVT.

The gene calls are TRBV6-1 and TRBJ2-2; D not resolved. In germline, CDR1 is MNHNS, CDR2 SASEGT. V was trimmed by 3 bases and J by 2 bases, leaving 10 bases between them. The CDR3 totals 15 residues. DNA for the CDR3: TGTGCCAGCAGTGATCGGGTCTTTAACACCGGGGAGCTGTTTTTT. This codes for CASSDRVFNTGELFF.

This chain links TRBV27 with TRBJ2-7; TRBD1 matches at 9 bases. V shed 6 bases and J 4 bases; nucleotides not matched to a gene: 13. CDR1 and CDR2 (germline): MNHEY, SMNVEV (reference sequence). The CDR3 totals 16 residues. CDR3 bases: TGTGCCAGCAGCCCCCCGGGACAGGGTAACGCGTACGAGCAGTACTTC. Translated, it gives CASSPPGQGNAYEQYF.

This chain uses TRBV7-2 with TRBJ2-3; D is perhaps TRBD2 (6 bases). The CDR3 contains 15 residues. Deletions cut 3 bases from V and 0 bases from J, with 10 bases between. The V gene's germline CDR1 is SGHTA and CDR2 FQGNSA. The CDR3 coding sequence is TGTGCCAGCAGCTTCCCCGGGACTAGCACAGATACGCAGTATTTT. As protein: CASSFPGTSTDTQYF.

The chain joins TRBV13 to TRBJ2-7; possibly TRBD2 for D (6 bases). The V end lost 5 bases, the J end lost 7 bases, and 9 bases lay between the germline ends. This CDR3 has 11 residues. CDR1 is PRHDT and CDR2 is FYEKMQ in the germline V gene (reference sequence). The CDR3 loop reads CASSLGGEQYF. The CDR3 region has the DNA TGTGCCAGCAGCCTCGGGGGTGAGCAGTACTTC.

The chain joins TRBV7-3 to TRBJ2-3; 7 bases fit TRBD2. There are 14 residues in the CDR3. Unmatched junction bases numbered 3, after V lost 5 bases and J lost 1 base. Germline values: CDR1 SGHTA, CDR2 FQGTGA. CDR3 amino acids: CASSQSGGTDTQYF. CDR3 DNA sequence: TGTGCCAGCAGCCAGAGCGGGGGCACAGATACGCAGTATTTT.

This chain connects TRBV6-1 to TRBJ2-5; TRBD2 matches 9 bases. Germline trimming cut 8 bases from V and 3 bases from J; bases unmatched to any gene: 4. Per the germline V gene, CDR1 is MNHNS and CDR2 is SASEGT. The CDR3 is 13 residues long. CDR3 nucleotides: TGTGCCAGCCGGTTAGCGGGGGAAGAGACCCAGTACTTC. Translation gives CASRLAGEETQYF.

The chain is built from TRBV4-3 and TRBJ2-6, with D unresolved. Trimming removed 4 bases from V and 0 bases from J, with 19 bases in between. Germline CDR1 and CDR2: LGHNA and YSLEER. The CDR3 has 19 residues. The CDR3 loop is CASSPTVGDFFSGANVLTF. CDR3 coding DNA: TGCGCCAGCAGCCCAACCGTCGGAGACTTTTTCTCTGGGGCCAACGTCCTGACTTTC.

V is TRBV4-2 and J is TRBJ2-1; 9 bases are shared with TRBD2. The CDR3 length is 15 residues. The junction had 8 bases not matched to a gene; V was cut back by 4 bases and J by 7 bases. Looked up from germline, CDR1 is LGHNA and CDR2 is YNFKEQ. CDR3 sequence: CASSPQAGGSNEQFF. The CDR3 coding sequence is TGTGCCAGCAGCCCCCAAGCGGGGGGATCAAATGAGCAGTTCTTC.

The chain joins TRBV9 to TRBJ2-5, with D maybe TRBD2 (6 bases). Germline CDR1 reads SGDLS; CDR2 reads YYNGEE. The CDR3 extends over 14 amino acids. The germline V and J ends were trimmed by 4 bases and 5 bases, with 15 bases remaining between them. CDR3 sequence reads: CASSPRDFWETQYF. As DNA, the CDR3 is TGTGCCAGCAGCCCTAGGGACTTTTGGGAGACCCAGTACTTC.

The chain links TRBV11-2 to TRBJ2-7; D might be TRBD2 (6 bases). CDR3 length equals 14 residues. Germline CDR1 SGHAT, CDR2 FQNNGV. The V end was cut by 3 bases, the J end by 0 bases, with 9 bases between. The CDR3, as DNA: TGTGCCAGCAGCTTGCCCGGGAGCTCCTACGAGCAGTACTTC. Translating gives CASSLPGSSYEQYF.

The chain employs TRBV10-3 and TRBJ1-4, with D possibly TRBD1 on 6 matching bases. The V end was cut by 2 bases, the J end by 3 bases, with 13 bases between. The length of the CDR3 is 16 residues. Looked up from germline, CDR1 is ENHRY and CDR2 is SYGVKD. The CDR3 DNA sequence: TGTGCCATCAGTGAGATGCAACAGGGTTCTAATGAAAAACTGTTTTTT. It codes for CAISEMQQGSNEKLFF.

The chain employs TRBV6-5 and TRBJ2-3, with 10 bases matching TRBD2. From germline, CDR1 is MNHEY and CDR2 SVGAGI. The CDR3 covers 16 residues. With V trimmed by 4 bases and J by 0 bases, 4 bases remained unmatched. The CDR3 sequence: CASSFSGGHSTDTQYF. The CDR3 region has the DNA TGTGCCAGCAGTTTTAGCGGGGGGCATAGCACAGATACGCAGTATTTT.

Points on this clone: At the DNA level, this CDR3 is encoded by other sequences in the same sample as well. The genes are TRBV2 and TRBJ2-7; no definite D call. The CDR3 has 12 amino acids. Deletions cut 5 bases from V and 1 base from J, with 6 bases between. The germline CDR1 and CDR2 sequences are SNHLY and FYNNEI. CDR3 nucleotide sequence: TGTGCCAGCAGTTACAGTTCCTACGAGCAGTACTTC. It codes for CASSYSSYEQYF.